The 21 T cell receptor beta chains below were found in one sample sequenced in a study of CD4 and CD8 cells across lung adenocarcinoma regions. TCRdb used MiXCR to reprocess the PCR reads, holding one entry per CDR3 protein. The repertoire includes about 5,300 distinct CDR3 sequences, roughly 60% of them detected once, and about 24% sits in the top ten. Sequencing was done on a sample of CD4+ T cells from the center of a lung tumor. Receptors originate from a female donor with lung adenocarcinoma. The CD4 and CD8 labels of this study may be unreliable.

The chain has TRBV7-9 and TRBJ2-7; 13 positions match TRBD2. The J call may be mistaken, given a closer DNA end match to TRBJ2-1. Germline V gives CDR1 SEHNR, CDR2 FQNEAQ (reference sequence). The CDR3 covers 13 residues. CDR3 protein: CAISTSGGNEQFF. DNA of the CDR3: TGTGCCATCTCGACTAGCGGGGGGAATGAGCAGTTCTTC.

The chain carries TRBV9 and TRBJ2-1; 9 bases map to TRBD1. The J call may be in error: the DNA end matches TRBJ2-7 better. The CDR3 loop spans 16 amino acids. Germline CDR1 is SGDLS and CDR2 is YYNGEE. In DNA, the CDR3 is TGTGCCAGCAGCGTAGGGACAGGGGCAAGTTTGTACGAGCAGTACTTC. Translation gives CASSVGTGASLYEQYF.

This clonotype was counted a few times. The chain uses TRBV6-1 and TRBJ2-2; 9 bases align to TRBD2. The CDR3 extends over 14 amino acids. Trimming at V came to 5 bases and at J to 5 bases, leaving 3 bases not matched to a gene. Per germline, CDR1 MNHNS and CDR2 SASEGT. The CDR3 loop is CASSRSGGTGELFF. In DNA, the CDR3 is TGTGCCAGCAGTAGGAGCGGGGGGACCGGGGAGCTGTTTTTT.

This sequence joins TRBV11-3 and TRBJ2-3; TRBD1 is a possible D gene (5 bases). The end of the DNA aligns better with TRBJ2-7, so the J call may be wrong. CDR3 length: 15 residues. The germline CDR1 and CDR2 sequences are SGHNT and YENEEA. The CDR3 loop is CARGLGARDTDTQYF. The CDR3 DNA is TGTGCCAGGGGCTTAGGGGCGCGTGACACAGATACGCAGTACTTC.

This clonotype has only a few counts. This chain joins TRBV6-1 and TRBJ2-3, with 11 positions matching TRBD2. J was trimmed by 2 bases and V by 4 bases; bases with no gene match: 5. Germline CDR1 is MNHNS and CDR2 is SASEGT. The CDR3 is made up of 16 amino acids. This CDR3 is CASSVTSGGHTDTQYF. The DNA for the CDR3 is TGTGCCAGCAGTGTAACTAGCGGGGGTCACACAGATACGCAGTATTTT.

J is TRBJ1-6 and V is TRBV6-5; TRBD1 matches 8 bases. CDR3 length: 15 amino acids. The trim removed 2 bases at V and 8 bases at J, leaving 5 bases unmatched. Germline assignment: CDR1 MNHEY and CDR2 SVGAGI. In nucleotides, the CDR3 is TGTGCCAGCAGTTACACGACAGGGGAAGATTCACCCCTCCACTTT. The encoded protein is CASSYTTGEDSPLHF.

This clonotype is categorized as medium-sized. The chain carries TRBV6-1 and TRBJ2-1; TRBD1 might be the D (5 bases). Germline V gene sequence: CDR1 MNHNS, CDR2 SASEGT. V lost 2 bases and J 12 bases, leaving 11 bases between the germline ends. This CDR3 has 12 residues. CDR3 nucleotides: TGTGCCAGCAGTGAACAGGGTCAACGGCAGTTCTTC. Its translation: CASSEQGQRQFF.

The genes are TRBV10-1 and TRBJ1-3; a possible D gene is TRBD1 (6 bases). V was pared by 7 bases and J by 4 bases, with 11 bases between. The CDR3 extends over 13 amino acids. Germline lookup yields CDR1 WNHNN and CDR2 SYGVQD (reference sequence). The CDR3: CASTSGVGNTIYF. The CDR3 bases are TGCGCCAGCACCTCAGGGGTCGGAAACACCATATATTTT.

The CDR3, as DNA: TGTGCCGTAGGCGTAGCGAAGGCAGATACGCAGTATTTT. Translating gives CAVGVAKADTQYF. The chain uses TRBV7-2 and TRBJ2-3, with D perhaps TRBD2 (5 bases). The CDR3 covers 13 residues. V gave up 11 bases and J gave up 4 bases, with 16 bases separating them. Germline-derived CDR1 and CDR2 are SGHTA and FQGNSA. The full variable domain, with the rest looked up from reference TRBV7-2 and TRBJ2-3, is GAGVSQSPSNKVTEKGKDVELRCDPISGHTALYWYRQSLGQGLEFLIYFQGNSAPDKSGLPSDRFSAERTGGSVSTLTIQRTQQEDSAVYLCAVGVAKADTQYFGPGTRLTVL.

The chain couples TRBV7-6 to TRBJ2-7; 14 bases agree with TRBD2. The better agreement between TRBJ2-1 and the DNA end casts doubt on the J call. CDR3 length: 15 amino acids. Germline lookup yields CDR1 SGHVS and CDR2 FNYEAQ. CDR3 residues: CASSKTSGRGNEQFF. In nucleotides, the CDR3 is TGTGCCAGCAGCAAGACTAGCGGGAGGGGCAATGAGCAGTTCTTC.

The chain combines TRBV6-1 with TRBJ1-1; D gene unclear. V lost 7 bases, J lost 1 base, and 7 bases lay in between. This CDR3 is 12 amino acids long. Germline assignment: CDR1 MNHNS and CDR2 SASEGT. The CDR3 loop is CASKKQNTEAFF. DNA for the CDR3: TGTGCCAGCAAGAAGCAGAACACTGAAGCTTTCTTT.

This clonotype showed up just a few times. V and J are TRBV6-5 and TRBJ1-1; 9 positions match TRBD1. Losses at the gene ends were 4 bases for V and 5 bases for J; bases not matched to a gene: 5. Per germline, CDR1 MNHEY and CDR2 SVGAGI. CDR3 length: 14 amino acids. The CDR3: CASSFLQGATEAFF. CDR3 nucleotide sequence: TGTGCCAGCAGTTTCCTACAGGGGGCGACTGAAGCTTTCTTT.

On this clonotype: The CDR3 ends on some other residue instead of the conserved phenylalanine or tryptophan, so this is likely a read error. The V call is TRBV6-1, the J call TRBJ2-7, with D possibly being TRBD2 (5 bases). Looked up from germline, CDR1 is MNHNS and CDR2 is SASEGT. V lost 9 bases to trimming and J lost 2 bases, with 14 bases between them. The length of the CDR3 is 13 residues. Written as DNA, the CDR3 is TGTGCCAGTCAGGAGGCAGCTCCCTACGAGCAGTACTTA. Its protein is CASQEAAPYEQYL.

This clonotype ranks as large (0.1 to 1%). The rearrangement uses TRBV6-1 and TRBJ2-5; no clear D gene. Germline lookup yields CDR1 MNHNS and CDR2 SASEGT. V shed 6 bases and J shed 0 bases, with 11 bases lying between them. This CDR3 has 14 residues. In DNA form, the CDR3 reads TGTGCCAGCAGACCACAGCCCAACCAAGAGACCCAGTACTTC. Protein sequence: CASRPQPNQETQYF.

The chain is built from TRBV6-1 and TRBJ2-7; possibly TRBD1 or TRBD2 for D (5 bases each). The V gene lost 0 bases and the J gene lost 2 bases, with 8 bases spanning the gap. Germline loops: CDR1 MNHNS, CDR2 SASEGT. This CDR3 spans 14 amino acids. The DNA of the CDR3 is TGTGCCAGCAGTGAAGCGCTGGGGGCCTACGAGCAGTACTTC. Encoded protein: CASSEALGAYEQYF.

The chain joins TRBV6-1 to TRBJ2-1; 8 bases are shared with TRBD2. CDR3 length equals 16 residues. J gave up 0 bases and V 2 bases, and 3 bases lay outside the gene matches. Germline assignment: CDR1 MNHNS and CDR2 SASEGT. CDR3 in DNA: TGTGCCAGCAGTGAAAGGGCGGGAGGCTCCTACAATGAGCAGTTCTTC. This sequence encodes CASSERAGGSYNEQFF.

This rearrangement joins TRBV27 to TRBJ2-3; D remains unclear. The germline gives CDR1 MNHEY, CDR2 SMNVEV (reference sequence). Between the trimmed V and J ends, which lost 6 bases and 8 bases, there was a span of 21 bases. The CDR3 sequence is 15 residues long. The CDR3: CASSKPGSKVGTQYF. CDR3 DNA: TGTGCCAGCAGCAAGCCGGGCTCTAAAGTAGGTACGCAGTATTTT.

The chain is built from TRBV7-2 and TRBJ2-5; tentative D call: TRBD1 (5 bases). The J call may be mistaken, given a closer DNA end match to TRBJ2-1. The CDR3 totals 12 residues. CDR1 is SGHTA and CDR2 is FQGNSA in the germline V gene. The CDR3 is CASSWTRNEQFF. The CDR3, as DNA: TGTGCCAGCAGCTGGACACGGAATGAGCAGTTCTTC.

As regards this clonotype: Because the CDR3 is missing its conserved closing phenylalanine or tryptophan, this is likely a read error. It is unclear where the CDR3 begins or ends on the DNA, so no DNA is shown, and the CDR3 is as TCRdb lists it. The V call is TRBV18, the J call TRBJ2-5; TRBD2 is the table's D call and was not checked against the DNA. CDR1 is KGHSH, CDR2 LQKENI, per germline. Termini included, the CDR3 measures 11 amino acids. The CDR3 reads CAQLTRSPSPP.

This chain connects TRBV11-1 to TRBJ2-3; 9 bases agree with TRBD1. From germline, CDR1 is SGHAT and CDR2 FQDESV (reference sequence). The CDR3 contains 14 residues. V was clipped by 7 bases and J by 4 bases; unmatched bases: 6. CDR3 DNA: TGTGCCAGCAACAACAGGGGGCGCGCAGATACGCAGTATTTT. Translating gives CASNNRGRADTQYF.

This chain joins TRBV6-5 and TRBJ2-1; 14 nucleotides line up with TRBD2. The J segment lost 5 bases and the V segment lost 1 base, leaving 7 bases of the junction unmatched. The CDR3 is 18 residues long. Germline V gives CDR1 MNHEY, CDR2 SVGAGI. The CDR3 DNA is TGTGCCAGCAGTTACTTTAAGACTAGCGGGAGGGAAGACAATGAGCAGTTCTTC. Its protein is CASSYFKTSGREDNEQFF.